The present entry profiles one TCR beta chain with its context. Its specificity is unknown. The data were obtained in a study of cytomegalovirus exposure and HLA in healthy donors. CDR3 length: 15 amino acids. The germline V gene has CDR1 MNHEY and CDR2 SMNVEV (reference sequence). V was pared by 5 bases and J by 4 bases, with 17 bases between. General study results and limits: The study designated 150 or so TCR beta chains cytomegalovirus-associated. Previously analyzed data showed that most TCR beta V segments were productive at a frequency of about 87% or about 30%.

The PCR contained 60 Vbeta and 13 Jbeta primers. Only in-frame clones appear in the TCRdb table, and some are missing; sequencing was by immunoSEQ multiplex PCR. This table lists 70,000 or so clones. This clonotype originated in a female donor in good health and CMV-seropositive. Sequenced sample: PBMCs. The V call is TRBV27, the J call TRBJ1-2; D is possibly TRBD1 (6 bases). In nucleotides, the CDR3 is TGTGCCAGCAGTCCCTCCTCTCAGGGGCCCTATGGCTACACCTTC. Its translation is CASSPSSQGPYGYTF.